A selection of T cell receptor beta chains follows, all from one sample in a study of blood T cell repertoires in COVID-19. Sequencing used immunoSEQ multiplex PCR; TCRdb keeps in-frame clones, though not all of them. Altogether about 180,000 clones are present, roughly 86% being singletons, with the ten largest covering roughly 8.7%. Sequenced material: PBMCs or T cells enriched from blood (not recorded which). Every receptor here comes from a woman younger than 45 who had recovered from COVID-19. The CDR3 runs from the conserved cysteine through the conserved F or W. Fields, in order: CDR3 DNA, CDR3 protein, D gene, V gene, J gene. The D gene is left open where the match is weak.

TGTGCCAGCAGTTCAACCACGAGCGGGAGTCGCTCTGGAAACACCATATATTTT	CASSSTTSGSRSGNTIYF	-	TRBV28	TRBJ1-3
TGCGCCAGCAGCGCCGGACAGGGTTTGGGCTATGGCTACACCTTC	CASSAGQGLGYGYTF	TRBD1	TRBV5-1	TRBJ1-2
TGCGCCAGCAGCCAAGGGCCGCGGGGGAACCTAAGAAGCAATCAGCCCCAGCATTTT	CASSQGPRGNLRSNQPQHF	-	TRBV4-1	TRBJ1-5
TGTGCCAGCAGCCCGCCACGGACAGGGTTAATTGGCCAAGAGACCCAGTACTTC	CASSPPRTGLIGQETQYF	TRBD1	TRBV3-1/TRBV3-2	TRBJ2-5
TGTGCCAGCAGTGAATATTTTCCCCGCGGGCCGTTCAACGAGCAGTACTTC	CASSEYFPRGPFNEQYF	-	TRBV25-1	TRBJ2-7
TGTGCCAGCAGCCCAACCGGGACTAGCGGGAGGAAGAGCTACAATGAGCAGTTCTTC	CASSPTGTSGRKSYNEQFF	TRBD2	TRBV13	TRBJ2-1
TGTGCCAGCAGTCTCGGGACTAGCAGCACAGATACGCAGTATTTT	CASSLGTSSTDTQYF	TRBD2	TRBV28	TRBJ2-3
TGTGCCTGGAGCGCACAGGGAAATCAGCCCCAGCATTTT	CAWSAQGNQPQHF	-	TRBV30	TRBJ1-5
TGTGCCACCAGCAGAGGGCCCTATGGGCTCGACTATGGCTACACCTTC	CATSRGPYGLDYGYTF	-	TRBV15	TRBJ1-2
TGCGCCAGCAGCCACTCTGTCCGGGGTTCATACGAGCAGTACTTC	CASSHSVRGSYEQYF	-	TRBV4-1	TRBJ2-7
TGTGCCAGCAGCTTACAGAGTGGTGGGGCTTATTCACCCCTCCACTTT	CASSLQSGGAYSPLHF	-	TRBV11-2	TRBJ1-6
TGTGCCATCAGTGAGGTAGTGAACACTGAAGCTTTCTTT	CAISEVVNTEAFF	-	TRBV10-3	TRBJ1-1
TGTGCCAGCAGCCAAGAACAGTCAAGCTCTGGAAACACCATATATTTT	CASSQEQSSSGNTIYF	-	TRBV3-1/TRBV3-2	TRBJ1-3
TGTGCCAGCTCGACCGGGACTAGCGCCCGAGGGGCCTACGAGCAGTACTTC	CASSTGTSARGAYEQYF	TRBD2	TRBV18	TRBJ2-7
TGTGCCAGCAGCCCAAGAGGGACAGTCCTCTATGGCTACACCTTC	CASSPRGTVLYGYTF	TRBD1	TRBV2	TRBJ1-2
TGTGCCAGCAGTGAATCCTGGCGGGGTGGGCGCACAGATACGCAGTATTTT	CASSESWRGGRTDTQYF	-	TRBV6-1	TRBJ2-3